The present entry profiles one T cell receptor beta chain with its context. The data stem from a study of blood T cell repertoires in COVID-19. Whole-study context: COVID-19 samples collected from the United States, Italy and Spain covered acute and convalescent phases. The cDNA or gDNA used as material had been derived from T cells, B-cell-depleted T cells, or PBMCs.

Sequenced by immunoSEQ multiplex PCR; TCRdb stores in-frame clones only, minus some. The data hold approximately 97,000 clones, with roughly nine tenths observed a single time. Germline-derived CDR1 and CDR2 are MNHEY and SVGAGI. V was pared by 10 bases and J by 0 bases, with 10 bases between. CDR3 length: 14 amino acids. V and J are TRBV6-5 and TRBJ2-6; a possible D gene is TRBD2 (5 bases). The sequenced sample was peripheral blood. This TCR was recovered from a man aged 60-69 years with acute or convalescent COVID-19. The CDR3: CATHRGSGANVLTF. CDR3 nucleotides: TGTGCCACGCACCGGGGCTCTGGGGCCAACGTCCTGACTTTC.